This T cell receptor beta chain was found in a study of glioma-infiltrating T cells. The iRepertoire nested amplicon-rescue multiplex PCR amplified TCR alpha and beta CDR3s from RNA. For one-step reverse transcription and amplification, about 90-450 ng of tissue mRNA or PBMC total RNA was used. TCRdb processed the multiplex PCR reads anew with MiXCR; each CDR3 protein has one entry. Here the sample spans approximately 88,000 distinct CDR3 sequences, 20% to 25% being singletons. Study-wide findings and caveats: Only very few CDR3 sequences appeared in both tissue and blood. Tissue-blood divergence was below expectation in non-neoplastic patients, above in gliomas.

This clonotype was observed a few times. Its target is unknown. Sequences were obtained from glioma tissue, nonneoplastic brain tissue, or PBMCs (not recorded which). This TCR derives from a human donor with low-grade glioma or glioblastoma, undergoing nonglioma brain surgery, or in good health (not recorded which).

CDR3: CASSPGGLSPLHF. The CDR3 DNA sequence: TGTGCCAGCAGCCCAGGGGGCTTGTCACCCCTCCACTTT. The V and J genes are TRBV5-4 and TRBJ1-6; TRBD1 aligns across 8 bases. Germline lookup yields CDR1 SGHNT and CDR2 YYREEE (reference sequence). The CDR3 totals 13 residues. V shed 4 bases, J shed 10 bases, and the junction held 4 bases outside the gene matches.